This T cell receptor beta chain stems from a study of shared clonotypes between healthy human individuals. The naive CD8 subset, CD45RO-negative cells positively selected for CCR7, excluded terminally differentiated effector memory CD45RA+ cells. A remark on this clone: This sample includes further DNA sequences coding for the same CDR3.

The assay used deep level. Sorted-subset replicate PCRs used 200 ng of genomic DNA. This amount corresponded to 33,000 or so T cell genomes. Data came from immunoSEQ multiplex PCR; TCRdb stores just in-frame clones and leaves some out. The data show about 2 million clones, with about 95% seen just once and 1% to 1.5% held by the top ten. The sequenced material came from naive CD8+ T cells sorted from blood. This receptor was taken from a young man in good health.

The CDR3 reads CASSVGSLYEQYF. The CDR3 region has the DNA TGTGCCAGCAGCGTAGGTAGCCTGTACGAGCAGTACTTC. The chain carries TRBV9 and TRBJ2-7; no definite D call. This CDR3 spans 13 amino acids. The V gene lost 0 bases and the J gene lost 4 bases, with 8 bases spanning the gap. CDR1 SGDLS and CDR2 YYNGEE come from the germline V gene.